This T cell receptor beta chain was identified during a study of T-cell reconstitution after alpha-beta-depleted transplantation in children. This CDR3 is 12 amino acids long. V lost 2 bases and J 5 bases, leaving 4 bases between the germline ends. Unique molecular identifiers were used to barcode this TCRbeta library. TCRdb reanalysed the PCR reads using MiXCR and keeps one entry per CDR3 protein. The table has about 540,000 distinct CDR3 sequences, around 19% seen once. The receptor was isolated from a human donor who donated a stem cell graft to a child with acute lymphoblastic leukemia. The sample was PBMCs from the stem cell graft donor, taken from the stem cell graft. This chain uses TRBV12-3 or TRBV12-4 with TRBJ1-5; no clear D. The CDR3 protein is CASSLPYQPQHF. For the CDR3, the DNA is TGTGCCAGCAGTTTACCCTATCAGCCCCAGCATTTT.